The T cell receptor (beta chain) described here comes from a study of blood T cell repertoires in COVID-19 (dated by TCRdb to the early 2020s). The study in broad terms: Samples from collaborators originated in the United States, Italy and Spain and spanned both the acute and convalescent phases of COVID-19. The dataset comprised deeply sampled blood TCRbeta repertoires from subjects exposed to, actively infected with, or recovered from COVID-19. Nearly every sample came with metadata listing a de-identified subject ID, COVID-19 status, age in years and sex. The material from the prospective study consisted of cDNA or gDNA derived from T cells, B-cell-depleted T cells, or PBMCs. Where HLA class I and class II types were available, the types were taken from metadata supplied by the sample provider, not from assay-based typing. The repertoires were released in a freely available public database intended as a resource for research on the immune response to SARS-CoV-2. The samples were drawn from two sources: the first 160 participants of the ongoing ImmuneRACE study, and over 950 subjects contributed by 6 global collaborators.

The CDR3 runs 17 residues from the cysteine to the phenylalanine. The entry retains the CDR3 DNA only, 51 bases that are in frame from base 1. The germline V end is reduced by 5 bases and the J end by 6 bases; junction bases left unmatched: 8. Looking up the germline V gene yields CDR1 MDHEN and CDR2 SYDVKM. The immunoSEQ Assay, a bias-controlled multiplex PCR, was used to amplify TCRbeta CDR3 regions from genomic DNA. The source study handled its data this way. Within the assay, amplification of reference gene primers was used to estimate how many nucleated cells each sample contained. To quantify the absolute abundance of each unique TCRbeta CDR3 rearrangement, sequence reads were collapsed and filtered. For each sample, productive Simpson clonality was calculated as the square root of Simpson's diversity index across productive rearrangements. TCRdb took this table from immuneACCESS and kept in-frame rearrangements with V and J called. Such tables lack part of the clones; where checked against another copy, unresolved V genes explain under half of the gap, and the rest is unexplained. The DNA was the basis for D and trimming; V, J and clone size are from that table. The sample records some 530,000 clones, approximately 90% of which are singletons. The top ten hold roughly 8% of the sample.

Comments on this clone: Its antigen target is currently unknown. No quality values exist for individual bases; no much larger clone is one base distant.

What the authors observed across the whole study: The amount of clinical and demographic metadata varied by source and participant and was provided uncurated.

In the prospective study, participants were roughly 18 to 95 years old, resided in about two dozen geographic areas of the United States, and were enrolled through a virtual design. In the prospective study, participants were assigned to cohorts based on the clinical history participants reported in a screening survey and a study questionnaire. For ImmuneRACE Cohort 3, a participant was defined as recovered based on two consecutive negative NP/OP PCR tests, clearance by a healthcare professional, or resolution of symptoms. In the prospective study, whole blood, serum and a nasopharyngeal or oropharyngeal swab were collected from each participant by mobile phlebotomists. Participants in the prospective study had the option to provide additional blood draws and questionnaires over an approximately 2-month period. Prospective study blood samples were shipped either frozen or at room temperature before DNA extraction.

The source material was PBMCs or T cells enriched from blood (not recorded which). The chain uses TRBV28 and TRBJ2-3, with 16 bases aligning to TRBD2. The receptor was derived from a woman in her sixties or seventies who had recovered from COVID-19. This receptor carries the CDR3 CASSNPGLAGGPDTQYF. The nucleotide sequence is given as TGTGCCAGCAGTAACCCGGGACTAGCGGGGGGGCCTGATACGCAGTATTTT.